The rows below give T cell receptor beta chains drawn from one sample of a study of vaccination and CD4 T cells after COVID-19. TCRdb processed the PCR reads anew with MiXCR; each CDR3 protein has one entry. The sample has over 10,000 distinct CDR3 sequences; more than 50% are singletons. No antigen is known for these receptors. This material consisted of cultured CD4+ T cells from blood, taken after SARS-CoV-2 vaccination. These receptors originate from a human donor with COVID-19. Both conserved end residues are part of each CDR3. Fields, in order: CDR3 length, clone size, V gene, CDR3 protein. Rows give clone size only sometimes, using once, few, many, or a class for an expanded clone.

len: 12; abundance: -; v_gene: TRBV20-1; CDR3aa: CSARQGGQPQHF
len: 15; abundance: few; v_gene: TRBV5-1; CDR3aa: CASSPRAGVGSEAFF
len: 14; abundance: -; v_gene: TRBV20-1; CDR3aa: CSAAGTSVYNEQFF
len: 13; abundance: -; v_gene: TRBV19; CDR3aa: CASSIPGTDTQYF
len: 12; abundance: -; v_gene: TRBV6-1; CDR3aa: CATYRAGGTQYF
len: 16; abundance: once; v_gene: TRBV20-1; CDR3aa: CSARRQGGVDNQPQHF
len: 14; abundance: -; v_gene: TRBV27; CDR3aa: CASSLKQANYGYTF
len: 13; abundance: few; v_gene: TRBV30; CDR3aa: CAYTGASDYGYTF
len: 15; abundance: -; v_gene: TRBV11-3; CDR3aa: CASSSGQGLQETQYF
len: 17; abundance: -; v_gene: TRBV27; CDR3aa: CASSFKGSHSGANVLTF
len: 15; abundance: few; v_gene: TRBV6-1; CDR3aa: CASSDRAGQHTEAFF
len: 14; abundance: -; v_gene: TRBV6-1; CDR3aa: CASSPTGTGAEQYF
len: 15; abundance: few; v_gene: TRBV7-8; CDR3aa: CASSQGGPSGNTIYF
len: 12; abundance: few; v_gene: TRBV20-1; CDR3aa: CSVPDFTDTQYF
len: 15; abundance: -; v_gene: TRBV7-8; CDR3aa: CASSAQTGWNSPLHF
len: 15; abundance: -; v_gene: TRBV28; CDR3aa: CASSPQTGGLRGYTF
len: 17; abundance: -; v_gene: TRBV28; CDR3aa: CASSLELSAKSGQPQHF
len: 15; abundance: -; v_gene: TRBV6-1; CDR3aa: CASRIGLTSSYEQYF
len: 13; abundance: -; v_gene: TRBV20-1; CDR3aa: CSAGQGYSQPQHF
len: 11; abundance: -; v_gene: TRBV6-1; CDR3aa: CAGGRGETQYF
len: 15; abundance: -; v_gene: TRBV21-1; CDR3aa: CASSPFREDRSEAFF
len: 15; abundance: -; v_gene: TRBV19; CDR3aa: CASSIDAGGAEGYTF
len: 13; abundance: -; v_gene: TRBV2; CDR3aa: CASSEVINSPLHF
len: 14; abundance: -; v_gene: TRBV28; CDR3aa: CASVPQRGNQPQHF
len: 15; abundance: once; v_gene: TRBV5-1; CDR3aa: CASSLASGGESPLHF
len: 14; abundance: once; v_gene: TRBV20-1; CDR3aa: CSADRAGEQETQYF
len: 13; abundance: -; v_gene: TRBV24-1; CDR3aa: CATSIPGSDTQYF
len: 18; abundance: -; v_gene: TRBV4-2; CDR3aa: CASSQGPGTAATNEKLFF
len: 14; abundance: -; v_gene: TRBV11-3; CDR3aa: CASSSGWQGDIQYF
len: 14; abundance: once; v_gene: TRBV30; CDR3aa: CAWSPETSYQPQHF
len: 14; abundance: -; v_gene: TRBV27; CDR3aa: CATRGGRNNSPLHF
len: 14; abundance: once; v_gene: TRBV11-2; CDR3aa: CASRLRRGSGEQYF
len: 11; abundance: -; v_gene: TRBV27; CDR3aa: CATKTGEGYTF
len: 12; abundance: -; v_gene: TRBV19; CDR3aa: CASSSSDYGYTF
len: 16; abundance: -; v_gene: TRBV21-1; CDR3aa: CASATSGGAGFHEQYF
len: 17; abundance: -; v_gene: TRBV21-1; CDR3aa: CASSNSGGPVGANVLTF
len: 17; abundance: few; v_gene: TRBV7-9; CDR3aa: CASSLIQGPVSNQPQHF
len: 12; abundance: -; v_gene: TRBV10-3; CDR3aa: CAISGNPGELFF
len: 14; abundance: once; v_gene: TRBV4-1; CDR3aa: CASSHVGATGGYTF
len: 15; abundance: -; v_gene: TRBV7-2; CDR3aa: CASSPLARGDNEQFF
len: 16; abundance: -; v_gene: TRBV28; CDR3aa: CASSPSHSLAKNIQYF
len: 17; abundance: -; v_gene: TRBV27; CDR3aa: CASSIEGGMVYNSPLHF
len: 16; abundance: -; v_gene: TRBV18; CDR3aa: CASSPPNRLSQNTQYF
len: 12; abundance: -; v_gene: TRBV19; CDR3aa: CASIGGGQPQHF
len: 14; abundance: -; v_gene: TRBV20-1; CDR3aa: CSAMYASFGSPLHF
len: 17; abundance: few; v_gene: TRBV20-1; CDR3aa: CSAPGLAGGPGTGELFF
len: 14; abundance: once; v_gene: TRBV19; CDR3aa: CATKYGVGQETQYF
len: 14; abundance: -; v_gene: TRBV7-9; CDR3aa: CASSLAVGTYGYTF
len: 14; abundance: -; v_gene: TRBV6-2/TRBV6-3; CDR3aa: CASSPQYASNEQFF
len: 13; abundance: few; v_gene: TRBV5-4; CDR3aa: CASSPRGTYGYTF
len: 15; abundance: -; v_gene: TRBV19; CDR3aa: CASSIQGQGGETQYF
len: 14; abundance: -; v_gene: TRBV5-4; CDR3aa: CASSLGGGGYGYTF
len: 15; abundance: -; v_gene: TRBV6-5; CDR3aa: CASSYSNQGDTEAFF
len: 15; abundance: -; v_gene: TRBV5-4; CDR3aa: CASSPPLDRGYGYTF